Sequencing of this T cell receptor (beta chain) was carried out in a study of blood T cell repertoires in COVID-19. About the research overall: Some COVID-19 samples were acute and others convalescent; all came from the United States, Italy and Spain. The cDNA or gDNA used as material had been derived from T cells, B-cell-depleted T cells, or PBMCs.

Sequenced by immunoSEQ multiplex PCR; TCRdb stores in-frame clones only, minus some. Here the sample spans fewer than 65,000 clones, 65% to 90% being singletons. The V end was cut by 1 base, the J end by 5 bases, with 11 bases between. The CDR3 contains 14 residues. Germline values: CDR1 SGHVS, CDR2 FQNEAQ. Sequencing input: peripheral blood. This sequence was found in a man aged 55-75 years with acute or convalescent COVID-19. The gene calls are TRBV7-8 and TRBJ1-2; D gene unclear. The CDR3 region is CASSLVGSEYGYTF. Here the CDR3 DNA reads TGTGCCAGCAGCTTAGTGGGCAGTGAATATGGCTACACCTTC.